A selection of T cell receptor beta chains follows, all from one sample in a study of blood T cell repertoires in COVID-19. The method was immunoSEQ multiplex PCR; TCRdb's version includes in-frame clones alone and lacks a portion of them. This table holds 110,000 to 150,000 clones, 80% found once. Sequenced material: peripheral blood. The source of these receptors is a woman in her forties or fifties with acute or convalescent COVID-19. Each CDR3 is given with its conserved first and last residue. D genes are given only for firm matches. Part of the rows lack a size; the others show once, few, many or a class for expanded clones.

V,size,D,J,DNA,CDR3
TRBV5-1,few,.,TRBJ2-7,TGCGCCAGCAGCTTGGTACGGGACGAGCAGTACTTC,CASSLVRDEQYF
TRBV2,once,.,TRBJ2-6,TGTGCCAGCTTCTCACCTCGGACAGAGAGCTCTGGGGCCAACGTCCTGACTTTC,CASFSPRTESSGANVLTF
TRBV6-5,.,TRBD1,TRBJ2-6,TGTGCCAGCAGCTTCCAGGGGGCTGGGGCCAACGTCCTGACTTTC,CASSFQGAGANVLTF
TRBV12-3/TRBV12-4,.,.,TRBJ2-1,TGTGCCAGCAGTTTAGGCAGGGAGGTGCAGTTCTTC,CASSLGREVQFF
TRBV19,.,.,TRBJ1-4,TGTGCCAGTAGTCCGCGGACTATGATCTTCGGGATAGCAACTAATGAAAAACTGTTTTTT,CASSPRTMIFGIATNEKLFF
TRBV2,.,TRBD1,TRBJ1-5,TGTGCCAGCGCTAATTCGGGACAGACTCAGCCCCAGCATTTT,CASANSGQTQPQHF
TRBV18,.,.,TRBJ1-5,TGTGCCAGCTCACCAGATAACAGGAATCAGCCCCAGCATTTT,CASSPDNRNQPQHF
TRBV7-8,few,.,TRBJ1-1,TGTGCCAGCAGCCAGAGTGTGAACACTGAAGCTTTCTTT,CASSQSVNTEAFF
TRBV27,.,.,TRBJ1-5,TGTGCCAGCAGTTTTGCCGCAGGCAATCAGCCCCAGCATTTT,CASSFAAGNQPQHF
TRBV11-3,few,.,TRBJ2-1,TGTGCCAGCAGCTTAAAGGCAAGGGCGGGCTACAATGAGCAGTTCTTC,CASSLKARAGYNEQFF
TRBV12-5,once,TRBD1,TRBJ1-2,TGTGCTAGTGGCCGCTTGACAGGGGGCGGACTGTTCTATGGCTACACCTTC,CASGRLTGGGLFYGYTF
TRBV4-1,few,TRBD1,TRBJ2-7,TGCGCCAGCAGCCAGGGGGGGGACAGGGTGAGGGACGAGCAGTACTTC,CASSQGGDRVRDEQYF
TRBV7-2,.,TRBD2,TRBJ2-7,TGTGCCAGCAGCTTAGGTAGCGGGGGGGCCTACGAGCAGTACTTC,CASSLGSGGAYEQYF